This entry lists 29 T cell receptor beta chains sequenced from one sample in a study of T cells in narcolepsy. Profiling relied on immunoSEQ multiplex PCR, and the TCRdb table lists in-frame clones only, not all of them. The profile shows about 36,000 clones, roughly 77% of them singletons. Specimen: memory (CD45RA-) CD4+ T cells from blood. Receptors originate from a human donor in good health.

The chain joins TRBV6-6 to TRBJ1-2, with 7 bases that match TRBD1. The CDR3 is made up of 14 amino acids. CDR1 is MNHNY and CDR2 is SVGAGI in the germline V gene (reference sequence). V gave up 5 bases and J gave up 2 bases; unmatched junction bases: 5. CDR3 in amino acids: CASSRDSLNYGYTF. CDR3 bases: TGTGCCAGCAGTCGGGACAGCCTAAACTATGGCTACACCTTC.

The V and J genes are TRBV7-2 and TRBJ2-3; D is perhaps TRBD1 (5 bases). Trimming left V 5 bases short and J 3 bases short, with 15 bases between. This CDR3 region has 15 residues. Germline values: CDR1 SGHTA, CDR2 FQGNSA. The CDR3 bases are TGTGCCAGCAGCACCCCGACAGAGTTAACAGATACGCAGTATTTT. Translating it yields CASSTPTELTDTQYF.

CDR3 in amino acids: CASSLVAGGDTQYF. The CDR3 nucleotides read TGTGCCAGCAGCTTGGTAGCGGGCGGGGATACGCAGTATTTT. This chain links TRBV7-9 with TRBJ2-3, with 7 positions matching TRBD2. Germline V CDR1 and CDR2: SEHNR, FQNEAQ (reference sequence). V gave up 3 bases and J gave up 6 bases; unmatched junction bases: 6. The CDR3 extends over 14 amino acids. Full variable domain (missing parts from reference TRBV7-9 and TRBJ2-3): DTGVSQNPRHKITKRGQNVTFRCDPISEHNRLYWYRQTLGQGPEFLTYFQNEAQLEKSRLLSDRFSAERPKGSFSTLEIQRTEQGDSAMYLCASSLVAGGDTQYFGPGTRLTVL.

This clone was seen once. The gene calls are TRBV11-2 and TRBJ1-3; D is unclear. CDR3 length equals 13 residues. V lost 1 base, J lost 9 bases, and 10 bases lay in between. Germline V gene data show CDR1 as SGHAT and CDR2 as FQNNGV. CDR3 residues: CASSLAPRSTIYF. The DNA for the CDR3 is TGTGCCAGCAGCTTAGCCCCACGGAGCACCATATATTTT.

The chain links TRBV11-3 to TRBJ2-7; 7 bases match TRBD1. CDR3 size: 14 residues. Germline CDR1 SGHNT, CDR2 YENEEA. V was clipped by 4 bases and J by 5 bases; unmatched bases: 8. This CDR3 reads CASSSPRQGDEQYF. CDR3 in DNA: TGTGCCAGCAGCTCCCCGAGACAGGGAGACGAGCAGTACTTC.

This clone was picked up a small number of times. The rearrangement links TRBV21-1 to TRBJ1-5. TRBV21-1 is recorded as a pseudogene. The CDR3 has 14 amino acids. DNA for the CDR3: TGTGCCAGCACCCCGGGGAGGGGGCGCGAGCCCCAGCATTTT. It encodes CASTPGRGREPQHF.

The chain is built from TRBV19 and TRBJ2-5, with D hard to call. This CDR3 is 12 amino acids long. The V and J ends lost 3 bases and 4 bases respectively, with 6 bases between them. Germline-derived CDR1 and CDR2 are LNHDA and SQIVND (reference sequence). CDR3 sequence reads: CASSIQGETQYF. The DNA for the CDR3 is TGTGCCAGTAGTATTCAAGGAGAGACCCAGTACTTC.

The chain has TRBV5-6 and TRBJ1-6, with TRBD1 matching 7 bases. The V segment lost 0 bases and the J segment 2 bases; nucleotides outside the gene matches: 2. Germline CDR1 and CDR2: SGHDT and YYEEEE. The CDR3 totals 16 residues. The CDR3 protein is CASSLEGGAYNSPLHF. CDR3 DNA sequence: TGTGCCAGCAGCTTGGAAGGGGGCGCCTATAATTCACCCCTCCACTTT.

The gene calls are TRBV6-1 and TRBJ2-5; maybe TRBD2 (5 bases). There are 13 residues in the CDR3. Per the germline V gene, CDR1 is MNHNS and CDR2 is SASEGT. Trimming took 7 bases from V and 3 from J, leaving 12 bases between them. As DNA, the CDR3 is TGTGCCAGCACGGCTAGCAATAAAGAGACCCAGTACTTC. Its translation is CASTASNKETQYF.

V usage is TRBV18 and J usage is TRBJ1-6, with 7 bases identical to TRBD1. This CDR3 has 15 residues. V dropped 4 bases and J dropped 9; count of bases not matched to a gene: 9. Germline loops: CDR1 KGHSH, CDR2 LQKENI. The CDR3 loop is CASSLEGRGPSPLHF. The CDR3 bases are TGTGCCAGCTCACTGGAAGGGAGGGGGCCTTCACCCCTCCACTTT.

This sequence joins TRBV15 and TRBJ1-2, with D hard to call. Germline CDR1 reads LNHNV; CDR2 reads YYDKDF (reference sequence). V was pared by 3 bases and J by 5 bases, with 10 bases between. The CDR3 runs 13 residues. The CDR3 region is CATSSREGYGYTF. In DNA, the CDR3 is TGTGCCACCAGCAGCCGGGAGGGTTATGGCTACACCTTC.

Written as DNA, the CDR3 is TGTGCCAACGGGGGCTCTGGGGCCAACGTCCTGACTTTC. Translation gives CANGGSGANVLTF. V and J are TRBV7-2 and TRBJ2-6; tentative D call: TRBD2 (6 bases). This CDR3 comprises 13 residues. CDR1 SGHTA and CDR2 FQGNSA come from the germline V gene. V gave up 10 bases and J gave up 0 bases, with 7 bases separating them.

Here the CDR3 reads CASSWGTSTEAFF. CDR3 in DNA: TGTGCCAGCTCCTGGGGGACCTCCACTGAAGCTTTCTTT. The rearrangement joins TRBV27 to TRBJ1-1, with D maybe TRBD1 (5 bases). The CDR3 is made up of 13 amino acids. Trimming took 8 bases from V and 4 from J, leaving 14 bases between them. Germline lookup yields CDR1 MNHEY and CDR2 SMNVEV (reference sequence).

Here the CDR3 DNA reads TGTGCCACCAGCAAAGAAGACTATGGCTACACCTTC. This gives the protein CATSKEDYGYTF. The rearrangement joins TRBV15 to TRBJ1-2; no clear D gene. The germline CDR1 and CDR2 sequences are LNHNV and YYDKDF (reference sequence). V dropped 4 bases and J dropped 3 bases, with 6 bases sitting between them. This CDR3 contains 12 residues.

The chain links TRBV30 to TRBJ2-3; tentative D call: TRBD1 (5 bases). V shed 4 bases and J shed 5 bases, with 19 bases lying between them. Per the germline V gene, CDR1 is GTSNPN and CDR2 is SVGIG (reference sequence). CDR3 size: 15 residues. The CDR3 DNA follows: TGTGCCTGGACTTGGCCAGGGCTTGTGGAAGATACGCAGTATTTT. It yields the protein CAWTWPGLVEDTQYF.

V and J are TRBV5-1 and TRBJ2-4; 11 bases match TRBD1. The CDR3 loop spans 15 amino acids. Germline-derived CDR1 and CDR2 are SGHRS and YFSETQ. With V trimmed by 3 bases and J by 6 bases, 5 bases remained unmatched. The CDR3 sequence is CASSSSGQGVNIQYF. The CDR3 coding sequence is TGCGCCAGCAGCTCGTCGGGACAGGGGGTAAACATTCAGTACTTC.

The chain uses TRBV6-1 and TRBJ1-3; no clear D. V was cut by 6 bases and J by 4 bases, with 16 bases left in between. This CDR3 comprises 15 residues. Germline V lookup: CDR1 MNHNS, CDR2 SASEGT. The CDR3 region is CASSPKALGGNTIYF. CDR3 bases: TGTGCCAGCAGCCCAAAGGCCCTGGGAGGAAACACCATATATTTT.

The V gene is TRBV5-1, the J gene TRBJ2-3; no reliable D call. Trimming pared 7 bases from V and 0 bases from J, leaving 12 bases between. Germline CDR1 and CDR2: SGHRS and YFSETQ. The CDR3 spans 14 residues. The CDR3 DNA is TGCGCCAGCGGTCGGATAATGAGCACAGATACGCAGTATTTT. It translates to CASGRIMSTDTQYF.

The V call is TRBV11-1, the J call TRBJ2-1; maybe TRBD2 (7 bases). The V gene lost 3 bases and the J gene lost 0 bases, with 15 bases spanning the gap. CDR1 is SGHAT, CDR2 FQDESV, per germline (reference sequence). This CDR3 is built from 17 residues. CDR3 sequence: CASSFGGRKSSYNEQFF. The CDR3, as DNA: TGTGCCAGCAGCTTCGGGGGGCGAAAGAGCTCCTACAATGAGCAGTTCTTC.

This sequence joins TRBV6-5 and TRBJ2-7, with TRBD1 matching over 7 bases. The germline gives CDR1 MNHEY, CDR2 SVGAGI. This CDR3 is 15 amino acids long. Unmatched junction bases numbered 11, after V lost 7 bases and J lost 2 bases. The CDR3 bases are TGTGCCAGCACCACAACCGGGACAGCAACCTACGAGCAGTACTTC. Translated, it gives CASTTTGTATYEQYF.

This sequence joins TRBV5-4 and TRBJ1-2; 8 nucleotides agree with TRBD1. Germline values: CDR1 SGHNT, CDR2 YYREEE (reference sequence). CDR3 length equals 14 residues. Trimming at V came to 7 bases and at J to 7 bases, leaving 12 bases not matched to a gene. The DNA of the CDR3 is TGTGCCAGCCGAGCCCAGGGGGCATCAGGTGGCTACACCTTC. It translates to CASRAQGASGGYTF.

The chain couples TRBV6-6 to TRBJ2-1; D possibly corresponds to TRBD1 (6 bases). The germline V gene has CDR1 MNHNY and CDR2 SVGAGI (reference sequence). V lost 5 bases and J 8 bases, leaving 13 bases between the germline ends. The CDR3 sequence is 13 residues long. CDR3 residues: CASSAQQGDEQFF. In nucleotides, the CDR3 is TGTGCCAGCAGTGCCCAACAGGGCGATGAGCAGTTCTTC.

The chain carries TRBV30 and TRBJ1-2; 8 bases match TRBD1. V lost 3 bases and J lost 5; bases outside the gene matches: 2. The CDR3 has 12 amino acids. The germline V gene has CDR1 GTSNPN and CDR2 SVGIG (reference sequence). This chain's CDR3 is CAWSTGGYGYTF. In DNA, the CDR3 is TGTGCCTGGAGCACAGGGGGATATGGCTACACCTTC.

The chain recombines TRBV11-2 with TRBJ2-3; TRBD2 matches at 9 bases. Unmatched junction bases numbered 5, after V lost 1 base and J lost 6 bases. The CDR3 is 15 amino acids. Germline lookup yields CDR1 SGHAT and CDR2 FQNNGV. This CDR3 reads CASSLGSGRGDTQYF. CDR3 DNA sequence: TGTGCCAGCAGCTTAGGTAGCGGGAGAGGCGATACGCAGTATTTT.

This clone has just one count. The chain is built from TRBV18 and TRBJ2-5, with 10 bases identical to TRBD2. CDR3 length equals 17 residues. Germline assignment: CDR1 KGHSH and CDR2 LQKENI. With V trimmed by 4 bases and J by 0 bases, 8 bases remained unmatched. CDR3 in DNA: TGTGCCAGCTCACAAGTGACTAGCGGGCCAAACCAAGAGACCCAGTACTTC. It yields the protein CASSQVTSGPNQETQYF.

This clone appeared a single time. V is TRBV27 and J is TRBJ2-2; weak D call: TRBD2 (6 bases). The V gene lost 4 bases and the J gene lost 4 bases, with 10 bases spanning the gap. This CDR3 spans 14 amino acids. CDR1 MNHEY and CDR2 SMNVEV come from the germline V gene (reference sequence). The CDR3 sequence is CASSWLASTGELFF. CDR3 nucleotides: TGTGCCAGCAGTTGGCTAGCGTCCACCGGGGAGCTGTTTTTT.

The chain has TRBV11-2 and TRBJ2-7; no clear D. This CDR3 has 13 residues. Germline CDR1 is SGHAT and CDR2 is FQNNGV. Deletions cut 2 bases from V and 2 bases from J, with 7 bases between. The CDR3 nucleotides read TGTGCCAGCAGCTTATATGAGGCCTACGAGCAGTACTTC. It is translated as CASSLYEAYEQYF.

The chain couples TRBV2 to TRBJ2-5, with no clear D. This CDR3 is built from 15 residues. With 0 bases removed from V and 4 bases from J, the gap between germline ends came to 12 bases. CDR1 is SNHLY and CDR2 is FYNNEI in the germline V gene. This chain's CDR3 is CASSEAPGSPETQYF. The CDR3 DNA is TGTGCCAGCAGTGAAGCCCCGGGCAGCCCAGAGACCCAGTACTTC.

The CDR3 here is CATWDSLTNTGELFF. In nucleotides, the CDR3 is TGTGCCACCTGGGACAGTCTGACGAACACCGGGGAGCTGTTTTTT. The rearrangement uses TRBV2 and TRBJ2-2; 7 nucleotides align to TRBD1. Germline CDR1 is SNHLY and CDR2 is FYNNEI. Unmatched junction bases numbered 8, after V lost 10 bases and J lost 0 bases. This CDR3 has 15 amino acids.